Below are 27 T cell receptor beta chains sequenced from a single sample in a study of blood T cell repertoires in COVID-19. Using immunoSEQ multiplex PCR, the repertoire was profiled, and TCRdb retains in-frame clones only, with some absent. The sample shows under 50,000 clones, 65% to 90% of them seen only once. Sequenced: peripheral blood. The receptors derive from a human donor in a cohort sampled during active COVID-19.

The CDR3 DNA reads as TGTGCCAGCAGCACAGCGGGACCAAACGGGGAGCTGTTTTTT. Translation gives CASSTAGPNGELFF. The J gene is TRBJ2-2, the V gene TRBV11-3; TRBD2 matches 7 bases. The J segment lost 7 bases and the V segment lost 5 bases, leaving 7 bases of the junction unmatched. The CDR3 consists of 14 residues. Per the germline V gene, CDR1 is SGHNT and CDR2 is YENEEA.

This rearrangement joins TRBV11-2 to TRBJ1-2; TRBD1 agrees at 10 bases. Trimming took 0 bases from V and 7 from J; bases not matched to a gene: 8. CDR3 length: 16 amino acids. Germline assignment: CDR1 SGHAT and CDR2 FQNNGV. CDR3 sequence: CASSLEGTGVVGGYTF. The CDR3 coding sequence is TGTGCCAGCAGCTTAGAAGGGACAGGGGTTGTCGGTGGCTACACCTTC.

The chain carries TRBV7-2 and TRBJ1-2; D gene uncertain. CDR1 and CDR2 from the germline V gene are SGHTA and FQGNSA. The CDR3 contains 14 residues. V gave up 1 base and J gave up 3 bases, with 9 bases separating them. The CDR3 here is CASSLGGVDYGYTF. CDR3 sequence (DNA): TGTGCCAGCAGCTTAGGGGGAGTCGACTATGGCTACACCTTC.

The chain uses TRBV5-4 and TRBJ2-7; 7 positions match TRBD2. The CDR3 loop spans 15 amino acids. The V segment lost 5 bases and the J segment 6 bases; nucleotides outside the gene matches: 14. CDR1 SGHNT and CDR2 YYREEE come from the germline V gene (reference sequence). CDR3 amino acids: CASSRLAVNRSEQYF. The CDR3 bases are TGTGCCAGCAGTAGGCTAGCGGTCAATCGATCCGAGCAGTACTTC.

This clone came up once. The chain is built from TRBV5-1 and TRBJ2-5, with D perhaps matching TRBD1 (6 bases). Trimming stripped 1 base from V and 4 bases from J, with 11 bases between. CDR1 is SGHRS, CDR2 YFSETQ, per germline. The CDR3 is 14 residues long. CDR3 DNA sequence: TGCGCCAGCAGCTTGACAGGGTTGACAGAGACCCAGTACTTC. This encodes CASSLTGLTETQYF.

J is TRBJ1-1 and V is TRBV5-1; tentatively, D is TRBD1 (5 bases). The length of the CDR3 is 15 residues. From germline, CDR1 is SGHRS and CDR2 YFSETQ. Trimming took 5 bases from V and 0 from J, leaving 14 bases between them. The CDR3 DNA follows: TGCGCCAGCAGGCGGGACCCTGGAGTGAACACTGAAGCTTTCTTT. This sequence encodes CASRRDPGVNTEAFF.

This clone was detected only a few times. V gene TRBV10-3 combines with J gene TRBJ2-2, with TRBD2 identical over 12 bases. The junction had 12 bases not matched to a gene; V was cut back by 4 bases and J by 6 bases. Germline lookup yields CDR1 ENHRY and CDR2 SYGVKD. The CDR3 runs to 18 residues. DNA of the CDR3: TGTGCCATCAGTGGAAGGACTAGCGGGACCCGAGGATCCGGGGAGCTGTTTTTT. Residues: CAISGRTSGTRGSGELFF.

This CDR3 reads CASSLGQGVSRPQHF. The CDR3 nucleotides are TGTGCCAGCAGCTTAGGCCAGGGGGTGTCGAGGCCCCAGCATTTT. The gene calls are TRBV13 and TRBJ1-5, with 7 bases that match TRBD1. The germline CDR1 and CDR2 sequences are PRHDT and FYEKMQ (reference sequence). Germline trimming cut 0 bases from V and 9 bases from J; bases unmatched to any gene: 8. The CDR3 consists of 15 residues.

J is TRBJ2-3 and V is TRBV30; D is perhaps TRBD2 (5 bases). In germline, CDR1 is GTSNPN, CDR2 SVGIG (reference sequence). The CDR3 is made up of 15 amino acids. V was clipped by 3 bases and J by 2 bases, with 15 bases between them. CDR3 region: CAWSSWRANTDTQYF. As DNA, the CDR3 is TGTGCCTGGAGCTCGTGGCGGGCGAACACAGATACGCAGTATTTT. Using reference TRBV30 and TRBJ2-3 for the parts outside the CDR3, the full variable domain is SQTIHQWPATLVQPVGSPLSLECTVEGTSNPNLYWYRQAAGRGLQLLFYSVGIGQISSEVPQNLSASRPQDRQFILSSKKLLLSDSGFYLCAWSSWRANTDTQYFGPGTRLTVL.

This chain uses TRBV4-1 with TRBJ1-2; 7 bases map to TRBD1. The CDR3 covers 14 residues. Trimming cost V 4 bases and J 8 bases; bases outside gene matches: 10. The germline CDR1 and CDR2 sequences are MGHRA and YSYEKL. CDR3 region: CASSPGTALRGYTF. CDR3 coding DNA: TGCGCCAGCAGCCCAGGGACAGCCCTAAGGGGCTACACCTTC.

This chain connects TRBV6-1 to TRBJ2-7, with 9 bases lining up with TRBD2. This CDR3 contains 18 residues. Germline V gives CDR1 MNHNS, CDR2 SASEGT. Germline trimming cut 2 bases from V and 1 base from J; bases unmatched to any gene: 12. The CDR3 DNA sequence: TGTGCCAGCAGTGAACACAGCCGGCGGGAGGGCCAATCCTACGAGCAGTACTTC. This gives the protein CASSEHSRREGQSYEQYF.

J is TRBJ1-1 and V is TRBV14; TRBD1 aligns across 7 bases. The junction had 7 bases not matched to a gene; V was cut back by 4 bases and J by 5 bases. Germline V gives CDR1 SGHDN, CDR2 FVKESK. The CDR3 is made up of 14 amino acids. CDR3 nucleotide sequence: TGTGCCAGCAGCCCGCAGACAGGGCGGACTGAAGCTTTCTTT. It is translated as CASSPQTGRTEAFF.

This chain links TRBV6-1 with TRBJ1-3, with D perhaps matching TRBD1 (5 bases). The CDR3 is 17 amino acids. The V end lost 0 bases, the J end lost 0 bases, and 12 bases lay between the germline ends. In germline, CDR1 is MNHNS, CDR2 SASEGT. CDR3 region: CASSEAHGGSSGNTIYF. The CDR3 nucleotides read TGTGCCAGCAGTGAAGCGCATGGGGGGTCCTCTGGAAACACCATATATTTT.

This sequence joins TRBV7-2 and TRBJ1-2; D gene uncertain. Germline CDR1 reads SGHTA; CDR2 reads FQGNSA. The ends were cut back, 4 bases at V and 1 base at J, with 7 bases in the middle. The CDR3 is made up of 13 amino acids. The CDR3 DNA follows: TGTGCCAGCAGCTCCACTGTTAACTATGGCTACACCTTC. This gives the protein CASSSTVNYGYTF.

CDR3: CASSSTSGRAQSYNEQFF. Here the CDR3 DNA reads TGTGCCAGCAGCTCGACTAGCGGGAGGGCTCAGAGCTACAATGAGCAGTTCTTC. The gene calls are TRBV7-9 and TRBJ2-1, with 14 bases matching TRBD2. This CDR3 is 18 amino acids long. Unmatched junction bases numbered 8, after V lost 4 bases and J lost 3 bases. The germline V gene encodes CDR1 SEHNR and CDR2 FQNEAQ (reference sequence).

The V and J genes are TRBV9 and TRBJ2-2; maybe TRBD1 (5 bases). The germline V gene has CDR1 SGDLS and CDR2 YYNGEE. The germline V and J ends were trimmed by 0 bases and 6 bases, with 6 bases remaining between them. The CDR3 contains 13 residues. CDR3 amino acids: CASSVAGSGELFF. The CDR3 coding sequence is TGTGCCAGCAGCGTAGCAGGGTCCGGGGAGCTGTTTTTT.

The rearrangement links TRBV9 to TRBJ1-3; TRBD1 might be the D (5 bases). The CDR3 is made up of 16 amino acids. Germline values: CDR1 SGDLS, CDR2 YYNGEE. V was trimmed by 3 bases and J by 0 bases, leaving 13 bases between them. The DNA for the CDR3 is TGTGCCAGCAGCGCCAAACAGGAGCTCTCTGGAAACACCATATATTTT. Protein sequence: CASSAKQELSGNTIYF.

V gene TRBV30 combines with J gene TRBJ2-1; 8 nucleotides match TRBD2. Germline V lookup: CDR1 GTSNPN, CDR2 SVGIG (reference sequence). The J segment lost 10 bases and the V segment lost 3 bases, leaving 14 bases of the junction unmatched. The CDR3 is 15 residues long. This chain's CDR3 is CAWSPQAGGGSEQFF. CDR3 DNA sequence: TGTGCCTGGAGCCCACAGGCGGGAGGAGGGAGCGAGCAGTTCTTC.

Notes on this clone: The junction and the germline gene differ at one end; a read error may be behind it. This chain links TRBV9 with TRBJ1-1; D gene uncertain. The CDR3 contains 17 residues. CDR1 is SGDLS, CDR2 YYNGEE, per germline. The CDR3 DNA is TGTGCCGGCAGCGTAGAAGGGAGGTGGGGAATGAACACTGAAGCTTTCTTT. Encoded protein: CAGSVEGRWGMNTEAFF.

This clone has a handful of counts. The chain carries TRBV19 and TRBJ2-1; 9 bases line up with TRBD1. Trimming cost V 6 bases and J 9 bases; bases outside gene matches: 6. CDR3 length equals 13 residues. The germline CDR1 and CDR2 sequences are LNHDA and SQIVND (reference sequence). CDR3: CASRGQGVGEQFF. DNA for the CDR3: TGTGCCAGTAGGGGACAGGGTGTCGGTGAGCAGTTCTTC.

V gene TRBV25-1 combines with J gene TRBJ2-5, with 7 bases lining up with TRBD1. Germline loops: CDR1 MGHDK, CDR2 SYGVNS. V dropped 6 bases and J dropped 5; count of bases not matched to a gene: 3. CDR3 length equals 12 residues. Here the CDR3 DNA reads TGTGCCAGCAGATCACAGGGGGAGACCCAGTACTTC. It specifies CASRSQGETQYF.

V and J are TRBV25-1 and TRBJ2-1; 7 nucleotides line up with TRBD1. CDR1 and CDR2 from the germline V gene are MGHDK and SYGVNS. Losses at the gene ends were 1 base for V and 0 bases for J; bases not matched to a gene: 6. The CDR3 spans 17 residues. DNA of the CDR3: TGTGCCAGCAGTGAATTCAAGACAGGGTACTCCTACAATGAGCAGTTCTTC. Residues: CASSEFKTGYSYNEQFF.

The CDR3 protein is CASSLGTGAPYGYTF. CDR3 sequence (DNA): TGTGCCAGCAGCCTCGGGACAGGGGCCCCCTATGGCTACACCTTC. The chain recombines TRBV28 with TRBJ1-2; 10 bases line up with TRBD1. The germline V gene encodes CDR1 MDHEN and CDR2 SYDVKM. This CDR3 contains 15 residues. With 6 bases clipped from V and 4 bases from J, the junction kept 8 bases outside the gene matches.

The genes are TRBV7-8 and TRBJ1-1; tentative D call: TRBD1 (6 bases). With 5 bases removed from V and 4 bases from J, the gap between germline ends came to 17 bases. The CDR3 has 15 residues. Germline V lookup: CDR1 SGHVS, CDR2 FQNEAQ. The CDR3 DNA is TGTGCCAGCAGCCCAACCGGACAGCTCGTCACTGAAGCTTTCTTT. Protein product: CASSPTGQLVTEAFF. Supplemented by reference TRBV7-8 and TRBJ1-1, the full variable domain reads GAGVSQSPRYKVAKRGQDVALRCDPISGHVSLFWYQQALGQGPEFLTYFQNEAQLDKSGLPSDRFFAERPEGSVSTLKIQRTQQEDSAVYLCASSPTGQLVTEAFFGQGTRLTVV.

This chain links TRBV4-3 with TRBJ2-5, with TRBD1 identical over 9 bases. This CDR3 has 15 amino acids. The germline gives CDR1 LGHNA, CDR2 YSLEER. The junction had 7 bases not matched to a gene; V was cut back by 4 bases and J by 4 bases. The CDR3 sequence is CASSPRGQGRETQYF. In nucleotides, the CDR3 is TGCGCCAGCAGCCCCCGGGGACAGGGTCGAGAGACCCAGTACTTC.

This clone appeared once. The J gene is TRBJ1-2, the V gene TRBV19; 12 bases fit TRBD1. Germline values: CDR1 LNHDA, CDR2 SQIVND (reference sequence). This CDR3 has 17 residues. The junction had 11 bases not matched to a gene; V was cut back by 9 bases and J by 0 bases. The CDR3 region has the DNA TGTGCCAGCCTTAAGAAGGGACAGGGGGCGCCTAACTATGGCTACACCTTC. This gives the protein CASLKKGQGAPNYGYTF.

The chain carries TRBV28 and TRBJ2-7; TRBD2 matches at 7 bases. This CDR3 has 14 residues. The germline V gene encodes CDR1 MDHEN and CDR2 SYDVKM. The ends lost 4 bases at V and 2 bases at J; junction bases unmatched: 5. CDR3 region: CASSSILAAYEQYF. CDR3 sequence (DNA): TGTGCCAGCAGTTCGATCCTAGCGGCCTACGAGCAGTACTTC.